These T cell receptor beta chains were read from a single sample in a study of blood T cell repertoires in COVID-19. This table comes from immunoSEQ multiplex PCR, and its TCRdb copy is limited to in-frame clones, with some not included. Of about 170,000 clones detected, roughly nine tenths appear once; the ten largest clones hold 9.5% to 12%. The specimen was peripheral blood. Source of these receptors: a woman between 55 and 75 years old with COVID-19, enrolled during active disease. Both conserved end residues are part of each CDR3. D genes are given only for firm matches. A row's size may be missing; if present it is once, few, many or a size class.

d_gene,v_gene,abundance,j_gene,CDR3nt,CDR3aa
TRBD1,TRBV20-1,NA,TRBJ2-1,TGCAGTGCTAGTGCGGGACAGGGTTACAATGAGCAGTTCTTC,CSASAGQGYNEQFF
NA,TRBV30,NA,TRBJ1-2,TGTGCCTGGAGTGTTCTTACAGGGACATATGGCTACACCTTC,CAWSVLTGTYGYTF
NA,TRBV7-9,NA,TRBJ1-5,TGTGCCAGCAGCTTAGGGAGGGCAGGGTCCAATCAGCCCCAGCATTTT,CASSLGRAGSNQPQHF
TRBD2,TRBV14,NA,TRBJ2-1,TGTGCCAGCAGTCGTACTAGCGGGAGAGGTAGCTCCTACAATGAGCAGTTCTTC,CASSRTSGRGSSYNEQFF
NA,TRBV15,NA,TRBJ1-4,TGTGCCACCAGCAGAGATCCTGCAACTAATGAAAAACTGTTTTTT,CATSRDPATNEKLFF
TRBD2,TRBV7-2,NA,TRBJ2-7,TGTGCCAGCAGCTTAGTGGGAGGGCGGGACGAGCAGTACTTC,CASSLVGGRDEQYF
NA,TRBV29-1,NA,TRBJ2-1,TGCAGCTCCACCCCGGGAGTGTGGAACAATGAGCAGTTCTTC,CSSTPGVWNNEQFF
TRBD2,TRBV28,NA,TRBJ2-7,TGTGCCAGCAGTTTTAGACCGGGACTAGTCATTAACTACGAGCAGTACTTC,CASSFRPGLVINYEQYF
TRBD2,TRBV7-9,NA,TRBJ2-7,TGTGCCAGCAGTCTCTCGGGACTAGCGGGAGGGACTTACTACGAGCAGTACTTC,CASSLSGLAGGTYYEQYF
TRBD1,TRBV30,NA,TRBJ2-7,TGTGCCTGGAGCGCTACAGGGGCTCGCTACGAGCAGTACTTC,CAWSATGARYEQYF
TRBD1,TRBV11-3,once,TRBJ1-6,TGTGCCAGCAGCCCCGGACAGGTGAATTCACCCCTCCACTTT,CASSPGQVNSPLHF
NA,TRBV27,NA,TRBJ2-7,TGTGCCAGCAGTTTTCATCGGACAGACTACGAGCAGTACTTC,CASSFHRTDYEQYF
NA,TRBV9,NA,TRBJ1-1,TGTGCCAGCAGCATACAGGTCATGAACACTGAAGCTTTCTTT,CASSIQVMNTEAFF
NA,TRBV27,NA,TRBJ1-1,TGTGCCAGCAGTAGCAGGGGCCTCGAGACTGAAGCTTTCTTT,CASSSRGLETEAFF
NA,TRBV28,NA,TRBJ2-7,TGTGCCAGCAGTTCCACGGGTCGTACCTACGAGCAGTACTTC,CASSSTGRTYEQYF
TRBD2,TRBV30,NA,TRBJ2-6,TGTGCCTGGAGCAAGGGAGGGACTGGGGCCAACGTCCTGACTTTC,CAWSKGGTGANVLTF
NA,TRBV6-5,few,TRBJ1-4,TGTGCCAGCACCCAAACAGGGCCTAATGAAAAACTGTTTTTT,CASTQTGPNEKLFF
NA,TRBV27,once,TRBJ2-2,TGTGCCAGCAGTTTTAACCGGCAGGGGAAGGGGGAGCTGTTTTTT,CASSFNRQGKGELFF
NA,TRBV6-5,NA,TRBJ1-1,TGTGCCAGCACCCGGACAGACTTGAACACTGAAGCTTTCTTT,CASTRTDLNTEAFF
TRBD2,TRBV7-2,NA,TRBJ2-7,TGTGCCAGCAGCTTCGACTTAGCGGGAGGTACTTACGAGCAGTACTTC,CASSFDLAGGTYEQYF
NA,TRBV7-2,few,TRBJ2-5,TGTGCCAGCAGCTTACGGGGTGGAACGGAGACCCAGTACTTC,CASSLRGGTETQYF
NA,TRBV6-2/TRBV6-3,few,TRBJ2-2,TGTGCCAGCAGCCAGACACGGATAGAGAACACCGGGGAGCTGTTTTTT,CASSQTRIENTGELFF
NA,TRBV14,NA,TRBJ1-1,TGTGCCAGCAGCCAACAGGGATGGGTGAACACTGAAGCTTTCTTT,CASSQQGWVNTEAFF